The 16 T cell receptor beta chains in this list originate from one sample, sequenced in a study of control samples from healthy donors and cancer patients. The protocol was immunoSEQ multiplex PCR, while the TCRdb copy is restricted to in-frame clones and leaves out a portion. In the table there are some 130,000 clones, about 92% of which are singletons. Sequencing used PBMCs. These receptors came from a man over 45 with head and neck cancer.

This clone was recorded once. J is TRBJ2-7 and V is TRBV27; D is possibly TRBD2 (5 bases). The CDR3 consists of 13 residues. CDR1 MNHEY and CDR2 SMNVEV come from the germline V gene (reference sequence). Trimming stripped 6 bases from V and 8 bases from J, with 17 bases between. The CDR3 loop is CASRTIGMGKQYF. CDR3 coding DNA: TGTGCCAGCAGGACGATCGGGATGGGCAAGCAGTACTTC.

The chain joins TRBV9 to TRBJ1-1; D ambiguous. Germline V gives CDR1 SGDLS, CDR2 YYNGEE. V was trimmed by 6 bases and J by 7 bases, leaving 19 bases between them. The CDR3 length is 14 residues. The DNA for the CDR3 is TGTGCCAGCACCTCCCAGGACGGGTTTGGTGAAGCTTTCTTT. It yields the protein CASTSQDGFGEAFF.

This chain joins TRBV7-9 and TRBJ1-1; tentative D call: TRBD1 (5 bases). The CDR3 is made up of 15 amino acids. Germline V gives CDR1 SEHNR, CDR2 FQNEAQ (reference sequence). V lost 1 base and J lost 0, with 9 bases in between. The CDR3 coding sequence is TGTGCCAGCAGCTTAGACAGGTGGGTGAACACTGAAGCTTTCTTT. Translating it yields CASSLDRWVNTEAFF.

This CDR3 reads CASKRGQAQETQYF. CDR3 in DNA: TGCGCCAGCAAACGCGGACAGGCCCAAGAGACCCAGTACTTC. The genes are TRBV5-1 and TRBJ2-5, with 7 bases that match TRBD1. CDR3 length: 14 amino acids. V was clipped by 6 bases and J by 1 base; unmatched bases: 6. CDR1 SGHRS and CDR2 YFSETQ come from the germline V gene.

The CDR3 coding sequence is TGTGCCAGCAGTTATGTCACCCGATATGCGTTCTTC. This translates into CASSYVTRYAFF. V gene TRBV6-2 or TRBV6-3 combines with J gene TRBJ2-1, with D unclear. The V gene lost 3 bases and the J gene lost 15 bases, with 15 bases spanning the gap. CDR3 size: 12 residues. Germline V gives CDR1 MNHEY, CDR2 SVGEGT.

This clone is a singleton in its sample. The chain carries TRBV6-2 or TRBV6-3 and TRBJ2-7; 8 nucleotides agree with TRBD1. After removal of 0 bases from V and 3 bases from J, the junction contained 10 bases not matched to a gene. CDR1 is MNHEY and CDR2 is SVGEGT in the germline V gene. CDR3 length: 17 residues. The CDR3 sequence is CASSYSLDRAGRYEQYF. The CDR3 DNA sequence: TGTGCCAGCAGTTACTCCTTGGACAGGGCGGGGCGCTACGAGCAGTACTTC.

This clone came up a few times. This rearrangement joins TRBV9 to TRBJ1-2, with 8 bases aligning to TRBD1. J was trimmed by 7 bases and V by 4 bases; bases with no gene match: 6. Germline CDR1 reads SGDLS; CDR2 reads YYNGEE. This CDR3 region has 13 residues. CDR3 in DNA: TGTGCCAGCAGCACCCGACAGGGGTTTGGCTACACCTTC. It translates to CASSTRQGFGYTF.

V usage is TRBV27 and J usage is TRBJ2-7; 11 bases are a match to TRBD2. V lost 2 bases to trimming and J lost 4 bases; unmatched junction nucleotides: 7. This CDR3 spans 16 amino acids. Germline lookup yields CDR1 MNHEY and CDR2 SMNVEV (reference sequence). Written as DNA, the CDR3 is TGTGCCAGCAGTTTAGGCCTAGCGGGGGGAATATACGAGCAGTACTTC. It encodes CASSLGLAGGIYEQYF.

In nucleotides, the CDR3 is TGTGCCAGCAGCGTAGACGGGGGGCTAGGAAACACTGAAGCTTTCTTT. It encodes CASSVDGGLGNTEAFF. The V gene is TRBV9, the J gene TRBJ1-1, with D maybe TRBD1 (6 bases). The CDR3 has 16 amino acids. The germline gives CDR1 SGDLS, CDR2 YYNGEE. V gave up 0 bases and J gave up 2 bases, with 14 bases separating them. Filled out from reference TRBV9 and TRBJ1-1, the complete variable domain reads DSGVTQTPKHLITATGQRVTLRCSPRSGDLSVYWYQQSLDQGLQFLIQYYNGEERAKGNILERFSAQQFPDLHSELNLSSLELGDSALYFCASSVDGGLGNTEAFFGQGTRLTVV.

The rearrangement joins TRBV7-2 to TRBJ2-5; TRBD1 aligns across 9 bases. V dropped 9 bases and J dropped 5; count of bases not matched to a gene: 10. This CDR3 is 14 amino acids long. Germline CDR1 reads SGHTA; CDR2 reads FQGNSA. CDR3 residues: CASSFGQGKETQYF. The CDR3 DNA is TGTGCCAGTTCATTTGGACAGGGGAAGGAGACCCAGTACTTC.

The CDR3 DNA reads TGTGCCAGTAGTATTTTACCGCCCGCCAGTCAGCCCCAGCATTTT. It is translated as CASSILPPASQPQHF. This chain uses TRBV19 with TRBJ1-5, with D uncertain. This CDR3 spans 15 amino acids. The V and J ends lost 3 bases and 6 bases respectively, with 15 bases between them. Germline-derived CDR1 and CDR2 are LNHDA and SQIVND (reference sequence).

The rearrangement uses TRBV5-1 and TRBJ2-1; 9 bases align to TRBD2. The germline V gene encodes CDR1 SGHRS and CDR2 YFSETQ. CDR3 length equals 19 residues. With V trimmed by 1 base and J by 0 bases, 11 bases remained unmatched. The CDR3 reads CASSLRGGGVPSSYNEQFF. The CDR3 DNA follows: TGCGCCAGCAGCTTGAGAGGCGGGGGGGTCCCGAGCTCCTACAATGAGCAGTTCTTC.

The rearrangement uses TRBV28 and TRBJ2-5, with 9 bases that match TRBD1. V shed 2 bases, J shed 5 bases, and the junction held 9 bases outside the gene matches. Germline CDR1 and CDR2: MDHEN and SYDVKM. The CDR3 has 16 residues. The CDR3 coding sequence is TGTGCCAGCAGTTTAACCGGACAGGGGTCGGGGGAGACCCAGTACTTC. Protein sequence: CASSLTGQGSGETQYF.

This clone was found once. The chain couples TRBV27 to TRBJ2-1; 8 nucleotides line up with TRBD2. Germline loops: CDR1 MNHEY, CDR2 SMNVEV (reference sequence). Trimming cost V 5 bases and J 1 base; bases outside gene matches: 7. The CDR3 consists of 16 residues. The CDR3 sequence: CASSQRGSSSYNEQFF. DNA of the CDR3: TGTGCCAGCAGTCAGCGGGGGTCTTCATCCTACAATGAGCAGTTCTTC.

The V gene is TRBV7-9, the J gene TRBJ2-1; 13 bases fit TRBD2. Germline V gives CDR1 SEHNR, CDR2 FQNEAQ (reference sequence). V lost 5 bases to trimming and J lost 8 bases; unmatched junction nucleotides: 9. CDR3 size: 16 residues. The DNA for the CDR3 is TGTGCCAGCAGCCTATCAACTAGCGGGGGGGCCGATGAGCAGTTCTTC. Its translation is CASSLSTSGGADEQFF.

The CDR3 reads CASSATGTNSPLHF. The CDR3 DNA is TGTGCCAGCAGCGCCACGGGTACGAATTCACCCCTCCACTTT. The chain recombines TRBV6-6 with TRBJ1-6; no reliable D call. The germline CDR1 and CDR2 sequences are MNHNY and SVGAGI (reference sequence). The CDR3 runs to 14 residues. Trimming pared 6 bases from V and 7 bases from J, leaving 13 bases between.